Sequencing of this T cell receptor beta chain was carried out in a study of blood T cell repertoires in COVID-19. The CDR3 is made up of 15 amino acids. The germline V gene has CDR1 KGHSH and CDR2 LQKENI. J gave up 5 bases and V 6 bases, and 13 bases lay outside the gene matches. Authors' data handling: Estimation of nucleated cell counts was performed using reference gene primer amplification. TCRdb's copy holds only in-frame clones and misses some; the assay was immunoSEQ multiplex PCR. That table supplies the V and J calls and clone size; D and trimming were determined from the DNA. The table has around 71,000 clones, about 80% seen once. This clone was detected a few times.

Sequenced material: peripheral blood. The rearrangement joins TRBV18 to TRBJ2-7; TRBD1 agrees at 7 bases. The sequence derives from a man in his sixties or seventies with acute or convalescent COVID-19. CDR3 amino acids: CASSQGQSSPDEQYF. DNA of the CDR3: TGTGCCAGCTCTCAGGGACAGAGCTCTCCAGACGAGCAGTACTTC.